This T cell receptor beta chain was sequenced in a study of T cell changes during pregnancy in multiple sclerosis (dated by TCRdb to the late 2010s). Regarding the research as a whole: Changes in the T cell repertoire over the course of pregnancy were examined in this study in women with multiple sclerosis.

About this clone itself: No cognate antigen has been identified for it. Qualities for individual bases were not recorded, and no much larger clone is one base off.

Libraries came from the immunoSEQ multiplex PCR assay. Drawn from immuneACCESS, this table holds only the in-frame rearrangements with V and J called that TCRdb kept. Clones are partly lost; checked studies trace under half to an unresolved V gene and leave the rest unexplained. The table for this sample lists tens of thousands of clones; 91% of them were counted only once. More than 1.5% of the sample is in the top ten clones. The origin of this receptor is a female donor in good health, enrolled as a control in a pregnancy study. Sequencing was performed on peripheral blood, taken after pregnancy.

The sequenced DNA is TGTGCCAGCAGCCTACAGGTGCCTGAAGCTTTCTTT. Translated, it reads CASSLQVPEAFF. In this chain, TRBV7-2 is recombined with TRBJ1-1; 5 matching bases give a weak D call of TRBD1. The germline ends are 10 bases apart after V is trimmed by 5 bases and J by 6 bases. Taken from cysteine to phenylalanine, the CDR3 has 12 residues. Kept here is only the CDR3 DNA, which spans 36 bases and is read in frame from base 1. CDR1 and CDR2 (SGHTA, FQGNSA) derive from the germline V gene.